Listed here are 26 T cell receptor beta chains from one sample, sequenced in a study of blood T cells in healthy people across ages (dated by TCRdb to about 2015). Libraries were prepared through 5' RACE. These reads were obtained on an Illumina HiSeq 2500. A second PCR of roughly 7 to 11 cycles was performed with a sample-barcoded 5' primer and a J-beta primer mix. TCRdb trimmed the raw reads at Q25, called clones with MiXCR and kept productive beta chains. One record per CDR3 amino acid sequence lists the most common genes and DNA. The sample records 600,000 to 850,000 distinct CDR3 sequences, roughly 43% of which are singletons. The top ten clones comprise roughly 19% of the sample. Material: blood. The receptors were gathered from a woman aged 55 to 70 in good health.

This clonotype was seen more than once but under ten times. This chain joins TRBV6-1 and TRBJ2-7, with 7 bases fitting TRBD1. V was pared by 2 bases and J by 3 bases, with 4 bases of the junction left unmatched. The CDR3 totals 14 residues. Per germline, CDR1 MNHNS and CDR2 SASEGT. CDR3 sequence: CASSERGQVYEQYF. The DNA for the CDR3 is TGTGCCAGCAGTGAACGAGGACAGGTCTACGAGCAGTACTTC.

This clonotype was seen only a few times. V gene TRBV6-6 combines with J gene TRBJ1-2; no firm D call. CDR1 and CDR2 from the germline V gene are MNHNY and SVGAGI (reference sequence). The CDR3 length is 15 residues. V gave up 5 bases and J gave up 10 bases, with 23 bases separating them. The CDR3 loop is CASSHTQVPPDYYTF. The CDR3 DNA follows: TGTGCCAGCAGTCACACACAAGTACCTCCCGATTACTACACCTTC.

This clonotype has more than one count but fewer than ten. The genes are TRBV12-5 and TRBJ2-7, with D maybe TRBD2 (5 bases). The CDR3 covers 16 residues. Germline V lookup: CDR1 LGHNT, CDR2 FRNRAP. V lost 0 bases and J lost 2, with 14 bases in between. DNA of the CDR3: TGTGCTAGTGGTTTGGTACTAGGTAGCGACCCCTACGAGCAGTACTTC. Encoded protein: CASGLVLGSDPYEQYF.

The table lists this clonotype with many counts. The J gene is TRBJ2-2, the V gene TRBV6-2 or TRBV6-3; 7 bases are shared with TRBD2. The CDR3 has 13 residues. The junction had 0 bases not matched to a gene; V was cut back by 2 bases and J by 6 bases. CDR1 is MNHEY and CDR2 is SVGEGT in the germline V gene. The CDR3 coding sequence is TGTGCCAGCAGTTACGGACTAGCCGGGGAGCTGTTTTTT. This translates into CASSYGLAGELFF.

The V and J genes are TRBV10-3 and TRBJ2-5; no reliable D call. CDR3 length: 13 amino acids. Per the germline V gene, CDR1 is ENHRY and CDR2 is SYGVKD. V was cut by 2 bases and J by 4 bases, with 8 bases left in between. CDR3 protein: CAISEARRETQYF. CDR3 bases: TGTGCCATCAGTGAGGCGAGGAGAGAGACCCAGTACTTC.

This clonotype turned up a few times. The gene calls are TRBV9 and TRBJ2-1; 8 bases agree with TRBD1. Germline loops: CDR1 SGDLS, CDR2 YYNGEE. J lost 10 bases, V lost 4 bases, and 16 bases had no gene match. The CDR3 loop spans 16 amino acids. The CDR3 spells CASSPRATGAGGEQFF. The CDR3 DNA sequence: TGTGCCAGCAGCCCGAGGGCGACAGGGGCTGGGGGAGAGCAGTTCTTC.

The CDR3 here is CASRLTPGQPTYEQFF. The CDR3 region has the DNA TGTGCCAGCAGACTAACACCGGGACAGCCGACCTACGAGCAGTTCTTC. The gene calls are TRBV6-1 and TRBJ2-1; TRBD1 matches 7 bases. This CDR3 is 16 amino acids long. CDR1 and CDR2 from the germline V gene are MNHNS and SASEGT. The J segment lost 10 bases and the V segment lost 6 bases, leaving 18 bases of the junction unmatched.

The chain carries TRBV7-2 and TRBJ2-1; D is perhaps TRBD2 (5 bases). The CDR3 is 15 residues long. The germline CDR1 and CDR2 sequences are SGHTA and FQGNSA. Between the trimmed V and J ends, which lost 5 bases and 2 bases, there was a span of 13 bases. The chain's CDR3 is CASSPPPRAYNEQFF. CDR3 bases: TGTGCCAGCAGCCCCCCGCCGCGGGCCTACAATGAGCAGTTCTTC.

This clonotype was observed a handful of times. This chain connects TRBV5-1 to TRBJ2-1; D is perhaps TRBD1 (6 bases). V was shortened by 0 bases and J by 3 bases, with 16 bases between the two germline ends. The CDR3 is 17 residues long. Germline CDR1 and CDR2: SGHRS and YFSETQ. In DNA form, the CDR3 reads TGCGCCAGCAGCTTGGACGTATCCAGGGGCCTCTACAATGAGCAGTTCTTC. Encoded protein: CASSLDVSRGLYNEQFF. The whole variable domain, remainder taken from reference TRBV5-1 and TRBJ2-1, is KAGVTQTPRYLIKTRGQQVTLSCSPISGHRSVSWYQQTPGQGLQFLFEYFSETQRNKGNFPGRFSGRQFSNSRSEMNVSTLELGDSALYLCASSLDVSRGLYNEQFFGPGTRLTVL.

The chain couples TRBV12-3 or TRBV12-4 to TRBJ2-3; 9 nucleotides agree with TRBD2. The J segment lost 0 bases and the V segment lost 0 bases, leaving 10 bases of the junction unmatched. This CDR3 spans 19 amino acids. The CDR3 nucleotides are TGTGCCAGCAGTTTAGCGCGTAGATCTAGCGGGATGAGCACAGATACGCAGTATTTT. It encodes CASSLARRSSGMSTDTQYF.

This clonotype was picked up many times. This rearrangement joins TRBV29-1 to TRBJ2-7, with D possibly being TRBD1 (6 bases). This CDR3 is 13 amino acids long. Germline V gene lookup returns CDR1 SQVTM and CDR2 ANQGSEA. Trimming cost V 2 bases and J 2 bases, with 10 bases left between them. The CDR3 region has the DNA TGCAGCGTTGAAACAGGGTTCCCCTACGAGCAGTACTTC. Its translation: CSVETGFPYEQYF.

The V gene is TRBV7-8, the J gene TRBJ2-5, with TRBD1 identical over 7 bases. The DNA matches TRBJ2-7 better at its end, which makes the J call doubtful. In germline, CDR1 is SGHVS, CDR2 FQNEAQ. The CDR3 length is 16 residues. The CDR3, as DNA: TGTGCCAGCAGCTTGGGGATAGGACAGGTGGGCAACGAGCAGTACTTC. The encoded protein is CASSLGIGQVGNEQYF.

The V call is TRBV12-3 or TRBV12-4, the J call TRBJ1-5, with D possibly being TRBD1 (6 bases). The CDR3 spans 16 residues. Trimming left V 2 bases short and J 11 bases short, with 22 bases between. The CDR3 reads CASSLIQGILRLAQHF. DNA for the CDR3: TGTGCCAGCAGTTTAATACAGGGAATCTTGCGCCTGGCCCAGCATTTT.

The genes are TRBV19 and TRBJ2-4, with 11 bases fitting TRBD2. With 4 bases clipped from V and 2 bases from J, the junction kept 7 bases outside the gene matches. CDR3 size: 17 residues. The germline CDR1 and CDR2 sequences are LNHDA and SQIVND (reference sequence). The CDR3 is CASSTPTSGRTKNIQYF. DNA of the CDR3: TGTGCCAGTAGTACTCCAACTAGCGGGAGAACCAAAAACATTCAGTACTTC. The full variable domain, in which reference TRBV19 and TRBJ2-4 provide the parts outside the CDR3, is DGGITQSPKYLFRKEGQNVTLSCEQNLNHDAMYWYRQDPGQGLRLIYYSQIVNDFQKGDIAEGYSVSREKKESFPLTVTSAQKNPTAFYLCASSTPTSGRTKNIQYFGAGTRLSVL.

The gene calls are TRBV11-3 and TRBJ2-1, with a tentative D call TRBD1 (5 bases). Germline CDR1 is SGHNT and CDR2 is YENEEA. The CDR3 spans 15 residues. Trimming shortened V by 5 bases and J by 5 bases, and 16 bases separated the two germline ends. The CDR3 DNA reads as TGTGCCAGCAGCCTCTGGCCGGAGACAGACAATGAGCAGTTCTTC. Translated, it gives CASSLWPETDNEQFF.

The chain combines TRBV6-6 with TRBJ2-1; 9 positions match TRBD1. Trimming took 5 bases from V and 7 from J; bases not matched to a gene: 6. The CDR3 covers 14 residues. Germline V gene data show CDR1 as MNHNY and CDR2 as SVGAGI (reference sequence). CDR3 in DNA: TGTGCCAGCAGTACAAAGGACAGGGGAAATGAGCAGTTCTTC. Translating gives CASSTKDRGNEQFF.

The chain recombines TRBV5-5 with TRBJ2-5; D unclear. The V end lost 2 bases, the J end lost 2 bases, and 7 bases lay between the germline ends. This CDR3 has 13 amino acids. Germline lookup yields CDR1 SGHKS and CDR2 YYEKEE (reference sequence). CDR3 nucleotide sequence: TGTGCCAGCAGCTTTTGGCGTCAAGAGACCCAGTACTTC. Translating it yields CASSFWRQETQYF.

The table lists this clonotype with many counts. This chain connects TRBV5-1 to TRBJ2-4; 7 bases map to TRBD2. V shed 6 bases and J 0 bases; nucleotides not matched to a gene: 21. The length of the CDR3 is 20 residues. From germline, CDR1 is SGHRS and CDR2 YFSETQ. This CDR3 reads CASTSLADKPWILAKNIQYF. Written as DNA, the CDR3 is TGCGCCAGCACCTCCCTAGCGGATAAACCCTGGATACTAGCCAAAAACATTCAGTACTTC.

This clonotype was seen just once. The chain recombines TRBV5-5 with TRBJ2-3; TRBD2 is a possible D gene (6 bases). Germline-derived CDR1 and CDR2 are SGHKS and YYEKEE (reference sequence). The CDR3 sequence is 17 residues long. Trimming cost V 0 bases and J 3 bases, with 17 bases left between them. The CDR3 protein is CASSLGPGLLGTDTQYF. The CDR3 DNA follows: TGTGCCAGCAGCTTGGGGCCGGGACTTTTGGGTACAGATACGCAGTATTTT.

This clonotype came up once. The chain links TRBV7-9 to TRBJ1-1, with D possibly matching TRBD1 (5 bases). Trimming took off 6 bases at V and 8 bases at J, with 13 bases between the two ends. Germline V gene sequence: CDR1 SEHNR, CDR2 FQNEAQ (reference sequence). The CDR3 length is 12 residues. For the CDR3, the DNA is TGTGCCAGCAGTCTCGCAGGGAGCGAAGCTTTCTTT. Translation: CASSLAGSEAFF. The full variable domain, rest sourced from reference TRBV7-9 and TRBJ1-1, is DTGVSQNPRHKITKRGQNVTFRCDPISEHNRLYWYRQTLGQGPEFLTYFQNEAQLEKSRLLSDRFSAERPKGSFSTLEIQRTEQGDSAMYLCASSLAGSEAFFGQGTRLTVV.

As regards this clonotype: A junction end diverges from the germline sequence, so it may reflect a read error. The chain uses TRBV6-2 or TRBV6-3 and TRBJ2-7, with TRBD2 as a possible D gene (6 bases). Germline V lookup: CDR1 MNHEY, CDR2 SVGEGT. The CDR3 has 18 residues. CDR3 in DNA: TGTGCCAGCAGTAACTCCTTCTTCCGCGGGGCGAGCTCCTACGAGCAGTACTTC. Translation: CASSNSFFRGASSYEQYF.

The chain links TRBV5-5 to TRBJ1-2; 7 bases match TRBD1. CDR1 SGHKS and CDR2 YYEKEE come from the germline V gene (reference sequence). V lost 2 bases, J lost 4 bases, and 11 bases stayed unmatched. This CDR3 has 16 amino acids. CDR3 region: CASSFPTGRSLYGYTF. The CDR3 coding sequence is TGTGCCAGCAGCTTCCCGACAGGGAGGAGTCTCTATGGCTACACCTTC.

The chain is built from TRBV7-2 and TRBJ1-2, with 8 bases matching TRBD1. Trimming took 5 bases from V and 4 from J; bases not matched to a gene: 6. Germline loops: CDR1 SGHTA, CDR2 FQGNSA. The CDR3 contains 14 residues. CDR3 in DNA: TGTGCCAGCAGCCCGGACAGGGCGTTCTATGGCTACACCTTC. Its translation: CASSPDRAFYGYTF.

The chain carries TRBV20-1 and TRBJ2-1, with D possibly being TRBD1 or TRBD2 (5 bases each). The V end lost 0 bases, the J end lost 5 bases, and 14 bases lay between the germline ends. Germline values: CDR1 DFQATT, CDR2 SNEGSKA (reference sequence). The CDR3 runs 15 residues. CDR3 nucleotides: TGCAGTGCTAGAGATTGGGGGAAGCAACACAATGAGCAGTTCTTC. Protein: CSARDWGKQHNEQFF.

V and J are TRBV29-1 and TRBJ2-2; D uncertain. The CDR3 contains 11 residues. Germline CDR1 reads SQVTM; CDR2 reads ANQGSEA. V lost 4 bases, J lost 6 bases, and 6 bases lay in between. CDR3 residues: CSVGSPGELFF. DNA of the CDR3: TGCAGCGTTGGGAGTCCCGGGGAGCTGTTTTTT.

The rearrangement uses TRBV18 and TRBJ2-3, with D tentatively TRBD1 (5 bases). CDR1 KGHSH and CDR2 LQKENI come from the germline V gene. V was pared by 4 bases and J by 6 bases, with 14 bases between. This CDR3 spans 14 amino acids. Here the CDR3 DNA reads TGTGCCAGCTCACAGCCAGGGATATTGGATACGCAGTATTTT. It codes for CASSQPGILDTQYF.